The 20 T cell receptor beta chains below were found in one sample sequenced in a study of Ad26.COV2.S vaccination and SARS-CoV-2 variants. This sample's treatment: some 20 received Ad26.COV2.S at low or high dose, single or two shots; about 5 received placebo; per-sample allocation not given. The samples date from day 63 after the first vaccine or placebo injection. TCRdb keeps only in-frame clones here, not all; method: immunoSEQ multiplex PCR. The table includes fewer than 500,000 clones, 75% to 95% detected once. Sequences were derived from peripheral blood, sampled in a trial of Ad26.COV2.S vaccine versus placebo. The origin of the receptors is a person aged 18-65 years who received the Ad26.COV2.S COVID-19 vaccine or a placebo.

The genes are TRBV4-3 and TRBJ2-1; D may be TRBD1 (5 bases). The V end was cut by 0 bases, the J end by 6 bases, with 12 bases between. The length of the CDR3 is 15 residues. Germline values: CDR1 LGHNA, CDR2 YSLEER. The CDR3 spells CASSQEGRARNEQFF. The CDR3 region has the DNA TGCGCCAGCAGCCAAGAGGGCAGGGCCCGCAATGAGCAGTTCTTC.

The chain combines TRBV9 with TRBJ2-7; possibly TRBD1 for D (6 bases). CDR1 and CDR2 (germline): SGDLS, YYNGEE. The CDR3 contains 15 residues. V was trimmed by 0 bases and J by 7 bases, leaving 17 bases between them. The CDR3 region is CASSVGVGGLTEQYF. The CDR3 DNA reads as TGTGCCAGCAGCGTAGGCGTAGGGGGTCTCACGGAGCAGTACTTC.

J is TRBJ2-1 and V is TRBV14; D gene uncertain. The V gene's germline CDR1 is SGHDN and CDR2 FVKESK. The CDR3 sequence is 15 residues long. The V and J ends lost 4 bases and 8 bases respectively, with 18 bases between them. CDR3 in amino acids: CASSPLGTIHHEQFF. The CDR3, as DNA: TGTGCCAGCAGCCCCCTGGGAACCATCCACCATGAGCAGTTCTTC.

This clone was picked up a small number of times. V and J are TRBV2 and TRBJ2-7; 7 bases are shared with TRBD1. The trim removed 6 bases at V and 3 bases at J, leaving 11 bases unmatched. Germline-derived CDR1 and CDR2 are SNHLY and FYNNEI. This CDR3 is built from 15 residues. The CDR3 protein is CASSDTGVRYYEQYF. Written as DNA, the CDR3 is TGTGCCAGCAGCGATACAGGGGTCCGCTACTACGAGCAGTACTTC.

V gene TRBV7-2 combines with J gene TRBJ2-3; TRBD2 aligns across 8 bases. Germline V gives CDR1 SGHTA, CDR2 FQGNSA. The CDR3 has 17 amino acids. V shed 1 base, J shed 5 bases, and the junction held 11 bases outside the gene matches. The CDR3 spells CASSLGTSSRVRDTQYF. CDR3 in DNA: TGTGCCAGCAGCTTAGGGACTAGCTCAAGGGTCAGAGATACGCAGTATTTT.

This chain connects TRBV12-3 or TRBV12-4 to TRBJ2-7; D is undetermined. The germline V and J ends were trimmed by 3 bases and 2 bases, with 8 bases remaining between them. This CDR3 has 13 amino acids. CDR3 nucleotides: TGTGCCAGCAGTTTCAACGCAGCCTACGAGCAGTACTTC. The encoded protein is CASSFNAAYEQYF.

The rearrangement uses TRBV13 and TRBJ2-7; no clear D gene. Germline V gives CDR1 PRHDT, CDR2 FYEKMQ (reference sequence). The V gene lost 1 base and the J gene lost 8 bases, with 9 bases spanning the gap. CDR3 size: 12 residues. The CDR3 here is CASSLAQAKQYF. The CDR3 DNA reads TGTGCCAGCAGCTTAGCGCAGGCAAAGCAGTACTTC.

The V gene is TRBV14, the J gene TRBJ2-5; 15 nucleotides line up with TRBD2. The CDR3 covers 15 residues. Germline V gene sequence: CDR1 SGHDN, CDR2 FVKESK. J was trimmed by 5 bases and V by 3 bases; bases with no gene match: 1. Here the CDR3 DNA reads TGTGCCAGCAGCCACGGGACTAGCGGGAGGGAGACCCAGTACTTC. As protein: CASSHGTSGRETQYF.

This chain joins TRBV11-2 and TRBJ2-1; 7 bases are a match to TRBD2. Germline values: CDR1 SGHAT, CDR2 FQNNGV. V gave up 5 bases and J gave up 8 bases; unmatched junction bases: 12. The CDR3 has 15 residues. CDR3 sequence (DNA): TGTGCCAGCAGCCCCACGCGACTAGCTGGGCATGAGCAGTTCTTC. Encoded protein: CASSPTRLAGHEQFF.

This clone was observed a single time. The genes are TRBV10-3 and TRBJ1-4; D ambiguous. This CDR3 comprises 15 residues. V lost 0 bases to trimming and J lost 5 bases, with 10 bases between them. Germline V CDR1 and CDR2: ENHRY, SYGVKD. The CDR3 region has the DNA TGTGCCATCAGTGAGTCTTTTACACAGAATGAAAAACTGTTTTTT. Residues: CAISESFTQNEKLFF.

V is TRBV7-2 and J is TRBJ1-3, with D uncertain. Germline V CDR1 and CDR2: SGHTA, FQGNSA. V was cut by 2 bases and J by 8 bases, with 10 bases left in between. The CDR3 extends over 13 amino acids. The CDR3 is CASSLMTRDTIYF. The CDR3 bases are TGTGCCAGCAGCTTAATGACCCGCGACACCATATATTTT.

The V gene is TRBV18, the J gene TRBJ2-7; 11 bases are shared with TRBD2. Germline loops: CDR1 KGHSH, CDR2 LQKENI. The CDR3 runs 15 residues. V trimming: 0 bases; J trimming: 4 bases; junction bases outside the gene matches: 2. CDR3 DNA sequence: TGTGCCAGCTCACCACCGGGACTAGCGGAATACGAGCAGTACTTC. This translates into CASSPPGLAEYEQYF.

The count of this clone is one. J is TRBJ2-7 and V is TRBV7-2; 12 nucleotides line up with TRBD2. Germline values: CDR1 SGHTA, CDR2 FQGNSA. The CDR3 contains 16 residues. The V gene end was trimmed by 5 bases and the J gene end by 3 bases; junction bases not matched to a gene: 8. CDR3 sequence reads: CASSMTSGRWGYEQYF. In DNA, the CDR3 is TGTGCCAGCAGCATGACTAGCGGGAGATGGGGCTACGAGCAGTACTTC.

CDR3 nucleotides: TGTGCCAGCACCCCGGGAGAGGGGGCAACTAATGAAAAACTGTTTTTT. Amino acid sequence: CASTPGEGATNEKLFF. The rearrangement joins TRBV21-1 to TRBJ1-4. TRBV21-1 is noted as a pseudogene. CDR3 length: 16 amino acids.

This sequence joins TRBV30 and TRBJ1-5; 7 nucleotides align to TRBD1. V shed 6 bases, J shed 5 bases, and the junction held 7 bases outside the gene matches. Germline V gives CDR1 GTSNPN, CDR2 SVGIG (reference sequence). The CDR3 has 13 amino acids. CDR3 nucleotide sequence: TGTGCCTGTCAGGGGGTAGGGGATCAGCCCCAGCATTTT. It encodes CACQGVGDQPQHF.

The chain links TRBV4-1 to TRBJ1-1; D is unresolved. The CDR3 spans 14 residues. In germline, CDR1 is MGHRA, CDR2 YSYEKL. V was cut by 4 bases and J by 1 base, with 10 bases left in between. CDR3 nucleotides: TGCGCCAGCAGCCGAGACTCAAAGAACACTGAAGCTTTCTTT. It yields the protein CASSRDSKNTEAFF.

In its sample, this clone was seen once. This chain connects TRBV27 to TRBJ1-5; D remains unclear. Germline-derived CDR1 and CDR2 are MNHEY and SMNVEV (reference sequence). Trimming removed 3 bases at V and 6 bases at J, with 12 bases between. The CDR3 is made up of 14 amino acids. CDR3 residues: CASSFGQEGQPQHF. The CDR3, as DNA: TGTGCCAGCAGTTTCGGGCAGGAAGGTCAGCCCCAGCATTTT.

The CDR3: CAWSVAEKLFF. The CDR3 DNA reads TGTGCCTGGAGTGTGGCAGAAAAACTGTTTTTT. V and J are TRBV30 and TRBJ1-4; D uncertain. The CDR3 runs 11 residues. Germline V CDR1 and CDR2: GTSNPN, SVGIG (reference sequence). V lost 0 bases and J lost 8, with 4 bases in between.

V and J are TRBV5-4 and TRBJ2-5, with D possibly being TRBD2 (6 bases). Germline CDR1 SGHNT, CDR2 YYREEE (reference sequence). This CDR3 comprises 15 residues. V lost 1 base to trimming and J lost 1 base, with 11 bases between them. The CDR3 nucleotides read TGTGCCAGCAGCTTGCTTGGGACTTCCCAAGAGACCCAGTACTTC. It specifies CASSLLGTSQETQYF.

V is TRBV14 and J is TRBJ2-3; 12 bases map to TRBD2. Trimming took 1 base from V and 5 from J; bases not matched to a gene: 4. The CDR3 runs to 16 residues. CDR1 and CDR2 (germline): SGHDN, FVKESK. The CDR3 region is CASSQVTSGSLDTQYF. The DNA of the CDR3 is TGTGCCAGCAGCCAAGTGACTAGCGGGAGTTTAGATACGCAGTATTTT.